These 10 T cell receptor beta chains originate from one sample sequenced in a study of PD-1 blockade in classical Hodgkin lymphoma. There was relapse after autologous stem cell transplantation in every patient, and there was variation in brentuximab vedotin exposure. Libraries were prepared by immunoSEQ multiplex PCR; TCRdb keeps only in-frame clonotypes and omits some of them. Here the sample spans under 20,000 clones, 82% being singletons. Sequenced material: peripheral blood mononuclear cells (PBMCs), taken before the second cycle of nivolumab. All receptors derive from a human donor with classical Hodgkin lymphoma.

This clone occurred once. The rearrangement links TRBV7-2 to TRBJ2-1; D remains unclear. V lost 4 bases to trimming and J lost 4 bases, with 14 bases between them. The CDR3 spans 15 residues. Looked up from germline, CDR1 is SGHTA and CDR2 is FQGNSA. The CDR3 DNA sequence: TGTGCCAGCAGCTCGACCTTTTGGGTGTACAATGAGCAGTTCTTC. Its protein product is CASSSTFWVYNEQFF.

The gene calls are TRBV6-6 and TRBJ2-7; unclear D gene. Trimming removed 2 bases at V and 2 bases at J, with 13 bases between. CDR3 length: 15 residues. CDR1 is MNHNY, CDR2 SVGAGI, per germline (reference sequence). CDR3 nucleotides: TGTGCCAGCAGTTACCAGAACCAGGCTACCTACGAGCAGTACTTC. As protein: CASSYQNQATYEQYF.

The V gene is TRBV5-6, the J gene TRBJ1-2; D remains unclear. Germline CDR1 reads SGHDT; CDR2 reads YYEEEE. The CDR3 has 11 residues. Deletions cut 3 bases from V and 5 bases from J, with 5 bases between. The CDR3: CASSSPYGYTF. The CDR3 DNA is TGTGCCAGCAGCTCCCCTTATGGCTACACCTTC.

The chain recombines TRBV6-5 with TRBJ1-4; D possibly corresponds to TRBD1 (5 bases). This CDR3 is built from 15 residues. V was trimmed by 5 bases and J by 0 bases, leaving 10 bases between them. Germline V gene data show CDR1 as MNHEY and CDR2 as SVGAGI. The CDR3 DNA is TGTGCCAGCAGTCGCGGACACGCAACTAATGAAAAACTGTTTTTT. It yields the protein CASSRGHATNEKLFF.

This chain uses TRBV28 with TRBJ2-7; D possibly corresponds to TRBD1 (6 bases). V lost 6 bases, J lost 2 bases, and 14 bases lay in between. Germline loops: CDR1 MDHEN, CDR2 SYDVKM. This CDR3 spans 14 amino acids. The CDR3 sequence is CASRRKTGTYEQYF. CDR3 bases: TGTGCCAGCAGAAGAAAGACAGGAACCTACGAGCAGTACTTC.

To note about this clone: The sample has other DNA sequences that encode this CDR3 too. The chain carries TRBV6-5 and TRBJ1-5, with D unclear. The V gene's germline CDR1 is MNHEY and CDR2 SVGAGI. Trimming cost V 2 bases and J 5 bases, with 7 bases left between them. This CDR3 is built from 13 residues. CDR3 DNA: TGTGCCAGCAGTTACCGGTTGGATCAGCCCCAGCATTTT. As protein: CASSYRLDQPQHF.

The chain joins TRBV10-1 to TRBJ2-1; D is undetermined. Germline V CDR1 and CDR2: WNHNN, SYGVQD (reference sequence). Trimming removed 7 bases from V and 8 bases from J, with 27 bases in between. The CDR3 is 17 residues long. CDR3 bases: TGCGCCAGCACCTACGGAAAGGGCCGCCGATTTCTCCATGAGCAGTTCTTC. Protein sequence: CASTYGKGRRFLHEQFF.

The chain recombines TRBV18 with TRBJ1-4; D is uncertain. Trimming shortened V by 3 bases and J by 8 bases, and 13 bases separated the two germline ends. CDR3 length: 14 amino acids. CDR1 KGHSH and CDR2 LQKENI come from the germline V gene. The chain's CDR3 is CASSPQTRDEKLFF. CDR3 coding DNA: TGTGCCAGCTCACCTCAGACCAGAGACGAAAAACTGTTTTTT. The entire variable domain, with the rest obtained from reference TRBV18 and TRBJ1-4, is as follows: NAGVMQNPRHLVRRRGQEARLRCSPMKGHSHVYWYRQLPEEGLKFMVYLQKENIIDESGMPKERFSAEFPKEGPSILRIQQVVRGDSAAYFCASSPQTRDEKLFFGSGTQLSVL.

The chain combines TRBV11-3 with TRBJ2-1; D uncertain. Germline lookup yields CDR1 SGHNT and CDR2 YENEEA. The V end lost 2 bases, the J end lost 7 bases, and 12 bases lay between the germline ends. CDR3 length equals 14 residues. CDR3 in DNA: TGTGCCAGCAGCTTAACTTTGGGTCAGAATGAGCAGTTCTTC. This sequence encodes CASSLTLGQNEQFF.

The count of this clone is one. This chain links TRBV19 with TRBJ2-5, with 15 bases lining up with TRBD2. The CDR3 runs to 16 residues. V trimming: 5 bases; J trimming: 4 bases; junction bases outside the gene matches: 5. Germline CDR1 reads LNHDA; CDR2 reads SQIVND (reference sequence). The CDR3 sequence: CASSGWTSGGAETQYF. Here the CDR3 DNA reads TGTGCCAGTAGTGGCTGGACTAGCGGGGGGGCAGAGACCCAGTACTTC.